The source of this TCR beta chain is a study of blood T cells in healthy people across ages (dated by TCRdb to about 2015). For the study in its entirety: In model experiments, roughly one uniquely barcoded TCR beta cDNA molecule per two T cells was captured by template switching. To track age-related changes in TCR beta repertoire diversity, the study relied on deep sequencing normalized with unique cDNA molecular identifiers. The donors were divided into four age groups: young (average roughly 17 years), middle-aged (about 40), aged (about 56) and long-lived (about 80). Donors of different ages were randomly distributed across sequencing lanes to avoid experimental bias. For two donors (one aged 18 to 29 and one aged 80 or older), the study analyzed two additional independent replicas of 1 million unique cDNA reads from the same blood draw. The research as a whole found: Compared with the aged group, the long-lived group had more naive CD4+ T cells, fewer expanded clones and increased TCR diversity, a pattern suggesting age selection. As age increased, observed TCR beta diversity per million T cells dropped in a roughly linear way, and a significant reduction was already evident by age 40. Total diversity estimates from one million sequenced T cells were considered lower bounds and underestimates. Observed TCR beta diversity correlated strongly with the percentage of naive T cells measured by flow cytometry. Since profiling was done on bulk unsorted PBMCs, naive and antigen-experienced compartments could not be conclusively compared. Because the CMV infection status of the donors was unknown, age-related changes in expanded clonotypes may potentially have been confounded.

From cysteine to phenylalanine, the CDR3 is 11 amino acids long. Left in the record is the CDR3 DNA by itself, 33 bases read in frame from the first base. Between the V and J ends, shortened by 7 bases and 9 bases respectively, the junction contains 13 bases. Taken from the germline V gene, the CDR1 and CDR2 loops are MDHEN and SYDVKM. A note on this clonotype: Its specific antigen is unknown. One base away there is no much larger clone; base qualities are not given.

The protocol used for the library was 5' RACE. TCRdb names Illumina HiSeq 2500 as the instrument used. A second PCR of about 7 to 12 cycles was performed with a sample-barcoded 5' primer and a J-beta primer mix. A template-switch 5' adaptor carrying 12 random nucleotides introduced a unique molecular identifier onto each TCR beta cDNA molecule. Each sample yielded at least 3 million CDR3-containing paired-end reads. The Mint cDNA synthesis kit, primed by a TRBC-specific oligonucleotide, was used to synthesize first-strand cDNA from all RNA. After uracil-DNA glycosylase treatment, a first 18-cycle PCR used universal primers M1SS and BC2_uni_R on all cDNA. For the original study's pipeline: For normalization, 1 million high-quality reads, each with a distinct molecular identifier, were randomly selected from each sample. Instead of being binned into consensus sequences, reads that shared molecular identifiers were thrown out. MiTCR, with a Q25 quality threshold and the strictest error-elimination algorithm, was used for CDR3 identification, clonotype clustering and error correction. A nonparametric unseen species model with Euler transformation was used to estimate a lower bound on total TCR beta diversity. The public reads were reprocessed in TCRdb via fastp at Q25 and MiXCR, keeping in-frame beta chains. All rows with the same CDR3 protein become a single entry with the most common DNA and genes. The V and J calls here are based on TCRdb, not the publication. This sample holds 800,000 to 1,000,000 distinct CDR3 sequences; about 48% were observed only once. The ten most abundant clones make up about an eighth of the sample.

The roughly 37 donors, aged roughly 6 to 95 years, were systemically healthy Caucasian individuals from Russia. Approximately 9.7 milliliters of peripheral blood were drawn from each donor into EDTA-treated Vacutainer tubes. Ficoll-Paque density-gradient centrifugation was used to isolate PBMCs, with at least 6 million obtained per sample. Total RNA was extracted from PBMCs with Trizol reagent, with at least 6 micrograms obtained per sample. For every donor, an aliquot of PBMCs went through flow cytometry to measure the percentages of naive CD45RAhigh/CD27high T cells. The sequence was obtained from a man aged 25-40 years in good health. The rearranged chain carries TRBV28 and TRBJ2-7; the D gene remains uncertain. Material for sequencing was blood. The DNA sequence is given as TGTGCCAGCACGCGAGGATCGGGGCAGTACTTC. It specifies CASTRGSGQYF.